This TCR beta chain comes out of a study of identical twins. The V end was cut by 2 bases, the J end by 3 bases, with 8 bases between. The CDR3 is made up of 13 amino acids. Germline V gene sequence: CDR1 MNHEY, CDR2 SMNVEV (reference sequence). Each CDR3 protein gets one entry after TCRdb re-called the 5' RACE reads with MiXCR. This table has hundreds of thousands of distinct CDR3 sequences, 15% to 20% appearing once. The sample also formed part of further work on T cells expressing NK-cell markers. That study reports: Each TCR beta repertoire originated in sorted T cells that were CD3+CD56+NKG2C+, CD3+CD56+NKG2C- or CD3+CD56-NKG2C+. Most of the eight sequenced donors were HCMV-seropositive; one was seronegative. Several of the donors carried dominant NKG2C+ clonotypes that took up about 1.0-7.0% of their CD8+ T cells. Where several donors were concerned, these clonotypes also led the CD3+CD56-NKG2C+ fraction.

The sequence derives from a young woman in good health. Sequencing input: PBMCs. The rearrangement links TRBV27 to TRBJ2-7, with D unresolved. The CDR3 reads CASSLARYYEQYF. DNA for the CDR3: TGTGCCAGCAGTTTAGCACGGTACTACGAGCAGTACTTC.